This is a list of T cell receptor beta chains from one sample in a study of blood T cell repertoires in COVID-19. Sequencing was performed with immunoSEQ multiplex PCR; in TCRdb, only in-frame clones are kept and a portion is missing. This table holds 75,000 to 100,000 clones, around 79% found once. Sample: peripheral blood. The receptors were sampled from an elderly woman with acute or convalescent COVID-19. CDR3s include the opening cysteine and the closing phenylalanine or tryptophan. Each record gives: clone size, J gene, V gene, D gene, CDR3 protein, CDR3 DNA. The D gene is left open where the match is weak. For some rows the clone size is stated as once, few or many, or as a class when expanded; others skip it.

>few|TRBJ2-7|TRBV5-1|.
CASSWPQTGRYEQYF
TGCGCCAGCAGCTGGCCCCAGACAGGTCGCTACGAGCAGTACTTC
>.|TRBJ1-2|TRBV5-6|TRBD1
CASSPRTGAIYGYTF
TGTGCCAGCAGCCCCAGGACAGGGGCCATCTATGGCTACACCTTC
>once|TRBJ2-5|TRBV11-2|TRBD2
CASSLASGLAGETQYF
TGTGCCAGCAGCTTAGCGTCCGGACTAGCGGGAGAGACCCAGTACTTC
>.|TRBJ1-5|TRBV30|.
CACTTGTFSNQPQHF
TGTGCCTGTACTACAGGTACCTTCAGCAATCAGCCCCAGCATTTT
>few|TRBJ1-6|TRBV6-4|.
CASSDLGVDSPLHF
TGTGCCAGCAGTGACTTAGGGGTGGATTCACCCCTCCACTTT
>.|TRBJ2-3|TRBV18|.
CASSPSGTDTQYF
TGTGCCAGCTCACCATCGGGCACAGATACGCAGTATTTT
>many|TRBJ1-1|TRBV7-2|.
CASTPQRSQNTEAFF
TGTGCCAGCACTCCTCAGCGGTCACAGAACACTGAAGCTTTCTTT
>.|TRBJ2-6|TRBV7-3|.
CASSLRTATANVLTF
TGTGCCAGCAGCTTACGGACAGCGACGGCCAACGTCCTGACTTTC
>.|TRBJ1-1|TRBV4-3|.
CASSQDALNGAEAFF
TGCGCCAGCAGCCAAGATGCGCTCAATGGAGCTGAAGCTTTCTTT
>.|TRBJ1-3|TRBV13|.
CASSLQYSGNTIYF
TGTGCCAGCAGCTTGCAGTACTCTGGAAACACCATATATTTT
>.|TRBJ2-1|TRBV10-3|TRBD2
CAIRSGGRSYNEQFF
TGTGCCATCCGCAGCGGGGGCCGCTCCTACAATGAGCAGTTCTTC
>.|TRBJ1-1|TRBV19|.
CASSKQGMNTEAFF
TGTGCCAGTAGTAAACAGGGAATGAACACTGAAGCTTTCTTT
>.|TRBJ1-2|TRBV7-9|.
CASSHDSNYGYTF
TGTGCCAGCAGCCACGACAGTAACTATGGCTACACCTTC
>.|TRBJ2-6|TRBV7-8|TRBD2
CASSSGGKRGANVLTF
TGTGCCAGCAGCTCGGGAGGAAAGCGAGGGGCCAACGTCCTGACTTTC
>.|TRBJ2-7|TRBV2|.
CASSEGLTYEQYF
TGTGCCAGCAGTGAAGGCCTAACCTACGAGCAGTACTTC
>.|TRBJ2-1|TRBV5-4|TRBD2
CASSDGGASSYNEQFF
TGTGCCAGCAGCGACGGGGGGGCGTCCTCCTACAATGAGCAGTTCTTC
>few|TRBJ2-3|TRBV11-2|.
CASSSRGDTQYF
TGTGCCAGCAGCTCTCGGGGGGATACGCAGTATTTT
>.|TRBJ1-2|TRBV12-3/TRBV12-4|TRBD1
CASRQRQGNGYTF
TGTGCCAGCAGGCAGAGACAGGGGAATGGCTACACCTTC
>few|TRBJ1-2|TRBV7-2|.
CASSPNRALNGYTF
TGTGCCAGCAGCCCGAACAGGGCTTTAAATGGCTACACCTTC
>.|TRBJ2-2|TRBV10-3|TRBD1
CAIQGSYTGELFF
TGTGCCATACAGGGGAGCTACACCGGGGAGCTGTTTTTT
>.|TRBJ2-7|TRBV19|TRBD1
CASSEQGPYEQYF
TGTGCCAGTAGTGAACAGGGGCCCTACGAGCAGTACTTC
>many|TRBJ1-5|TRBV19|.
CASSVHNQPQHF
TGTGCCAGTAGTGTCCATAATCAGCCCCAGCATTTT
>.|TRBJ1-2|TRBV4-2|.
CASSQDIGTGTNYGYTF
TGTGCCAGCAGCCAAGATATAGGAACAGGGACTAACTATGGCTACACCTTC
>.|TRBJ2-3|TRBV5-1|.
CASSATGTDTQYF
TGCGCCAGCAGCGCGACAGGCACAGATACGCAGTATTTT
>once|TRBJ2-7|TRBV18|TRBD1
CASSPGQGRSYEQYF
TGTGCCAGCTCACCTGGACAGGGGCGCTCCTACGAGCAGTACTTC
>few|TRBJ2-5|TRBV5-6|TRBD2
CASLKREPARETQYF
TGTGCCAGCCTAAAGCGGGAGCCCGCCCGTGAGACCCAGTACTTC
>.|TRBJ1-1|TRBV6-2/TRBV6-3|.
CASSYSLTINTEAFF
TGTGCCAGCAGTTACTCCCTGACAATAAACACTGAAGCTTTCTTT